This T cell receptor beta chain emerged from a study of OX40 agonist ivuxolimab in advanced cancers. Study as a whole: Recorded diagnoses for dose-escalation patients were hepatocellular carcinoma, melanoma, renal cell or head and neck cancer. Aged roughly 23 to 90 with a mean of 60 years, they were 82.7% male.

In its sample, this clone was seen a few times. Its antigen is undetermined. Germline V lookup: CDR1 LNHDA, CDR2 SQIVND (reference sequence). The CDR3 extends over 14 amino acids. V was clipped by 7 bases and J by 0 bases; unmatched bases: 5. The study's findings and limits: Some patients without response likewise showed low normalized clonal expansion. At 0.1 to 3.0 mg/kg and by week 6, CD4+ and CD8+ T cells in the blood had expanded clonally.

Clones were sequenced by immunoSEQ multiplex PCR, and TCRdb holds only the in-frame ones, with some missing. The data contain 55,000 to 80,000 clones, roughly four fifths of them singletons. The rearrangement uses TRBV19 and TRBJ1-2; 7 bases map to TRBD1. The clonotype originates from an adult with an advanced solid tumor such as melanoma, head and neck, liver or kidney cancer. Sample: CD4+ or CD8+ T cells sorted from blood, taken in a trial of the OX40 agonist ivuxolimab. CDR3 in amino acids: CASTKTGTNYGYTF. DNA of the CDR3: TGTGCCAGTACCAAGACAGGGACTAACTATGGCTACACCTTC.